This T cell receptor beta chain was sequenced in a study of Graves' ophthalmopathy and Graves' hyperthyroidism. This clonotype was recorded many times. Its antigen is undetermined. The CDR3 totals 13 residues. CDR1 is MNHEY, CDR2 SVGAGI, per germline. V lost 6 bases and J lost 5, with 14 bases in between. Study-wide results and limits: Most thyroid clonotypes expanded beyond 0.001 frequency were also found in blood.

A diagnosis was made from clinical symptoms together with serum thyroxine, TRAb, thyroid ultrasound and orbital computed tomography. RNA served as the template for amplifying TCR beta CDR3 regions. The workflow started with a first-round RT-PCR run with HTBI primers and then moved on to a second-round multiplex PCR. Using its own MiXCR run on the multiplex PCR reads, TCRdb lists one record per CDR3 protein. Of some 350,000 distinct CDR3 sequences detected, about 17% appear once; the ten largest clones hold 2% to 3%. Specimen: peripheral blood. The sequence was obtained from an adult woman with stable Graves' hyperthyroidism. The V gene is TRBV6-5, the J gene TRBJ2-7; D is possibly TRBD1 (5 bases). The CDR3 coding sequence is TGTGCCAGCAGGGTCTCAGGGTCGGACGAGCAGTACTTC. Translation gives CASRVSGSDEQYF.